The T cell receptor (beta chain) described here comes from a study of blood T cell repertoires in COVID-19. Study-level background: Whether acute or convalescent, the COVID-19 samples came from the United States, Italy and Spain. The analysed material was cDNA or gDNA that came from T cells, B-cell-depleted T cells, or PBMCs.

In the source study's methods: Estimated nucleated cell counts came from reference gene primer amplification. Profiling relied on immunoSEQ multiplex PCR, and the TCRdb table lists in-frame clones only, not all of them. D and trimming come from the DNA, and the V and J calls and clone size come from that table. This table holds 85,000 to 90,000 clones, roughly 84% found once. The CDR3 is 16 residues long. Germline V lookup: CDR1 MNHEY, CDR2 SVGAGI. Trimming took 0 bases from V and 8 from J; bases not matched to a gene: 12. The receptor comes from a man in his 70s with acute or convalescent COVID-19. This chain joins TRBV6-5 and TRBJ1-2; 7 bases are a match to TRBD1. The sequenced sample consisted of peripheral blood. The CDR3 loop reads CASSYSISGGGYGYTF. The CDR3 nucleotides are TGTGCCAGCAGTTACTCGATATCAGGGGGTGGCTACGGCTACACCTTC.